This T cell receptor (beta chain) came from a study of T cell repertoires in cytomegalovirus infection. The CDR3 totals 14 residues. CDR1 and CDR2 from the germline V gene are LNHNV and YYDKDF (reference sequence). On this clonotype itself: Sequence at one end of the junction differs from germline and may be a read error.

TCRdb re-analysed the reads in MiXCR, keeping a single row per CDR3 protein. The table records roughly 150,000 distinct CDR3 sequences, over 15% of them present only once. The sample taken for sequencing was CD8+ T cells from PBMCs. V gene TRBV15 combines with J gene TRBJ2-7; maybe TRBD2 (6 bases). The source is a human donor in good health (CMV status not recorded). Some clones in this sample may be carry-over from other donors' samples. Written as DNA, the CDR3 is TGTGCCACCAGCAGAGAGGCGTCGCGGGACCGCTTGGACTTC. The encoded protein is CATSREASRDRLDF.